Shown below are 29 T cell receptor beta chains from a single sample sequenced in a study of T cell responses to AZD1222 COVID-19 vaccine. Only in-frame clones appear in the TCRdb table, and some are missing; sequencing was by immunoSEQ multiplex PCR. The sample yields 120,000 or so clones, around 90% seen once. Sequencing was performed on peripheral blood, taken on day 0 of AZD1222 vaccination. The source is an adult in good health.

The chain links TRBV19 to TRBJ2-3; D uncertain. This CDR3 region has 14 residues. The germline CDR1 and CDR2 sequences are LNHDA and SQIVND (reference sequence). V was clipped by 6 bases and J by 0 bases, with 10 bases between them. This CDR3 is CASRPGPSTDTQYF. In DNA, the CDR3 is TGTGCCAGTAGGCCGGGCCCTAGCACAGATACGCAGTATTTT.

The chain joins TRBV25-1 to TRBJ2-7; TRBD2 agrees at 11 bases. CDR1 and CDR2 (germline): MGHDK, SYGVNS. Trimming removed 3 bases from V and 6 bases from J; junction bases left unmatched: 7. The CDR3 contains 15 residues. The CDR3 bases are TGTGCCAGCAGTGAGGTACTAGCGGGAGCAGTCGAGCAGTACTTC. Translated, it gives CASSEVLAGAVEQYF.

A word on this clone: This sample includes further DNA sequences coding for the same CDR3. The chain recombines TRBV9 with TRBJ2-1; TRBD2 matches at 10 bases. The CDR3 runs to 15 residues. CDR1 and CDR2 from the germline V gene are SGDLS and YYNGEE. V lost 0 bases, J lost 3 bases, and 0 bases stayed unmatched. The CDR3 DNA follows: TGTGCCAGCAGCGTAGGACTAGCGGGCTACAATGAGCAGTTCTTC. It codes for CASSVGLAGYNEQFF.

The chain joins TRBV5-4 to TRBJ1-2, with 8 nucleotides matching TRBD1. Trimming cost V 0 bases and J 4 bases; bases outside gene matches: 5. The CDR3 covers 15 residues. In germline, CDR1 is SGHNT, CDR2 YYREEE (reference sequence). The CDR3: CASSLGQGSSYGYTF. The CDR3 DNA follows: TGTGCCAGCAGCTTGGGACAGGGGTCGTCCTATGGCTACACCTTC.

This clone was seen only once. The genes are TRBV19 and TRBJ1-6; D uncertain. The CDR3 spans 13 residues. Deletions cut 4 bases from V and 10 bases from J, with 11 bases between. Germline V gene sequence: CDR1 LNHDA, CDR2 SQIVND (reference sequence). CDR3 amino acids: CASSTPPRSPLHF. CDR3 coding DNA: TGTGCCAGTAGTACCCCCCCCCGCTCACCCCTCCACTTT.

V usage is TRBV6-5 and J usage is TRBJ1-1; 7 bases map to TRBD1. The CDR3 consists of 14 residues. V dropped 4 bases and J dropped 1; count of bases not matched to a gene: 3. Germline assignment: CDR1 MNHEY and CDR2 SVGAGI. The CDR3 DNA reads TGTGCCAGCAGTTTCGGGACAGAGAACACTGAAGCTTTCTTT. The encoded protein is CASSFGTENTEAFF.

The chain joins TRBV3-1 (or the pseudogene TRBV3-2) to TRBJ1-2; D possibly corresponds to TRBD1 (5 bases). CDR3 size: 15 residues. Trimming stripped 4 bases from V and 3 bases from J, with 15 bases between. Germline-derived CDR1 and CDR2 are LGHDT and YNNKEL (reference sequence). For the CDR3, the DNA is TGTGCCAGCAGCCCTGGAGGGGCGCTCTACTATGGCTACACCTTC. It yields the protein CASSPGGALYYGYTF.

CDR3 DNA: TGTGCCAGCAGCGCCTTGAGCGGCAGCTCCTACGAGCAGTACTTC. It codes for CASSALSGSSYEQYF. J is TRBJ2-7 and V is TRBV9; D perhaps matches TRBD2 (5 bases). In germline, CDR1 is SGDLS, CDR2 YYNGEE. V lost 3 bases, J lost 0 bases, and 13 bases lay in between. CDR3 length: 15 residues.

This clone was seen a single time. The rearrangement links TRBV28 to TRBJ2-1, with 11 positions matching TRBD2. The germline V gene encodes CDR1 MDHEN and CDR2 SYDVKM. The CDR3 spans 14 residues. With V trimmed by 9 bases and J by 4 bases, 5 bases remained unmatched. DNA for the CDR3: TGTGCCAGTGAAACTAGCGGGAGATACAATGAGCAGTTCTTC. This sequence encodes CASETSGRYNEQFF. Complete variable domain (other parts from reference TRBV28 and TRBJ2-1): DVKVTQSSRYLVKRTGEKVFLECVQDMDHENMFWYRQDPGLGLRLIYFSYDVKMKEKGDIPEGYSVSREKKERFSLILESASTNQTSMYLCASETSGRYNEQFFGPGTRLTVL.

CDR3 region: CASSYWDLDYGYTF. The CDR3, as DNA: TGTGCCAGCAGTTACTGGGACCTCGACTATGGCTACACCTTC. This rearrangement joins TRBV6-5 to TRBJ1-2, with D possibly matching TRBD1 (5 bases). There are 14 residues in the CDR3. Germline-derived CDR1 and CDR2 are MNHEY and SVGAGI. Deletions cut 1 base from V and 3 bases from J, with 9 bases between.

J is TRBJ2-5 and V is TRBV11-2, with 7 bases that match TRBD1. The trim removed 0 bases at V and 6 bases at J, leaving 4 bases unmatched. The germline CDR1 and CDR2 sequences are SGHAT and FQNNGV. This CDR3 contains 14 residues. For the CDR3, the DNA is TGTGCCAGCAGCTTAGAGATACAGGGGAAGACCCAGTACTTC. Its protein product is CASSLEIQGKTQYF.

This clone was picked up a small number of times. The chain has TRBV6-5 and TRBJ1-3; D gene uncertain. This CDR3 comprises 13 residues. The V end lost 7 bases, the J end lost 3 bases, and 10 bases lay between the germline ends. Germline V gene lookup returns CDR1 MNHEY and CDR2 SVGAGI. CDR3 DNA sequence: TGTGCCAGCACCTCCGAGGGTGGAAACACCATATATTTT. Translated: CASTSEGGNTIYF.

This clone has just one count. The chain links TRBV28 to TRBJ1-5; D is unclear. V lost 4 bases and J lost 7, with 8 bases in between. Looked up from germline, CDR1 is MDHEN and CDR2 is SYDVKM. This CDR3 contains 12 residues. The CDR3 region has the DNA TGTGCCAGCAGTTCCCTTTGGCAGCCCCAGCATTTT. It codes for CASSSLWQPQHF.

Written as DNA, the CDR3 is TGTGCCACTATGGGAGGGGCGGCTTTCTTT. It specifies CATMGGAAFF. The gene calls are TRBV12-3 or TRBV12-4 and TRBJ1-1; tentatively, D is TRBD1 (5 bases). The CDR3 extends over 10 amino acids. Trimming left V 10 bases short and J 11 bases short, with 14 bases between.

The chain uses TRBV11-3 and TRBJ1-3; possibly TRBD1 for D (6 bases). Deletions cut 2 bases from V and 5 bases from J, with 13 bases between. The CDR3 is made up of 15 amino acids. The germline V gene encodes CDR1 SGHNT and CDR2 YENEEA. CDR3 protein: CASSLRTGRRNTIYF. The CDR3, as DNA: TGTGCCAGCAGCTTAAGAACAGGGAGAAGAAACACCATATATTTT.

The J gene is TRBJ2-7, the V gene TRBV27, with D maybe TRBD2 (7 bases). This CDR3 region has 15 residues. Trimming took off 6 bases at V and 0 bases at J, with 15 bases between the two ends. Germline V CDR1 and CDR2: MNHEY, SMNVEV (reference sequence). The CDR3: CASSQGRGLSYEQYF. The CDR3 nucleotides are TGTGCCAGCAGCCAAGGGCGGGGGCTCTCCTACGAGCAGTACTTC.

This rearrangement joins TRBV3-1 (or the pseudogene TRBV3-2) to TRBJ2-7; D gene unclear. Germline V gene lookup returns CDR1 LGHDT and CDR2 YNNKEL (reference sequence). The CDR3 runs 14 residues. Trimming left V 6 bases short and J 3 bases short, with 15 bases between. The CDR3 nucleotides are TGTGCCAGCAGGCGTGGGGATTCGGTCTACGAGCAGTACTTC. This sequence encodes CASRRGDSVYEQYF.

The chain is built from TRBV18 and TRBJ1-1; weak D call: TRBD1 (6 bases). This CDR3 is 20 amino acids long. The V gene lost 2 bases and the J gene lost 6 bases, with 31 bases spanning the gap. Germline V gene lookup returns CDR1 KGHSH and CDR2 LQKENI. The CDR3 DNA sequence: TGTGCCAGCTCACCATTCCCCGGGGGCTCAAAAGAACGGGAACTTTCTGAAGCTTTCTTT. This codes for CASSPFPGGSKERELSEAFF. The complete variable domain, with remaining parts taken from reference TRBV18 and TRBJ1-1, reads NAGVMQNPRHLVRRRGQEARLRCSPMKGHSHVYWYRQLPEEGLKFMVYLQKENIIDESGMPKERFSAEFPKEGPSILRIQQVVRGDSAAYFCASSPFPGGSKERELSEAFFGQGTRLTVV.

V gene TRBV6-5 combines with J gene TRBJ1-4, with D maybe TRBD1 (5 bases). The germline V gene has CDR1 MNHEY and CDR2 SVGAGI. This CDR3 region has 14 residues. V lost 7 bases and J lost 3, with 12 bases in between. CDR3 amino acids: CASNPRGPNEKLFF. CDR3 in DNA: TGTGCCAGCAACCCCCGGGGACCTAATGAAAAACTGTTTTTT.

J is TRBJ1-5 and V is TRBV30; 7 bases align to TRBD1. Looked up from germline, CDR1 is GTSNPN and CDR2 is SVGIG (reference sequence). The CDR3 totals 13 residues. Unmatched junction bases numbered 7, after V lost 2 bases and J lost 9 bases. As DNA, the CDR3 is TGTGCCTGGAGTCCAGGGGGGGGGCGGCCCCAGCATTTT. Protein: CAWSPGGGRPQHF.

CDR3 region: CASSGGGADYNEQFF. In DNA, the CDR3 is TGTGCCAGCAGCGGAGGAGGGGCGGACTACAATGAGCAGTTCTTC. V and J are TRBV9 and TRBJ2-1; a weak D match, TRBD2 (6 bases). Trimming cost V 3 bases and J 3 bases, with 13 bases left between them. The V gene's germline CDR1 is SGDLS and CDR2 YYNGEE. This CDR3 region has 15 residues. Supplemented by reference TRBV9 and TRBJ2-1, the full variable domain reads DSGVTQTPKHLITATGQRVTLRCSPRSGDLSVYWYQQSLDQGLQFLIQYYNGEERAKGNILERFSAQQFPDLHSELNLSSLELGDSALYFCASSGGGADYNEQFFGPGTRLTVL.

The chain combines TRBV19 with TRBJ2-3; D unclear. This CDR3 is 13 amino acids long. The V gene's germline CDR1 is LNHDA and CDR2 SQIVND (reference sequence). With 7 bases removed from V and 3 bases from J, the gap between germline ends came to 11 bases. For the CDR3, the DNA is TGTGCCAGTACCCACAGAGATACAGATACGCAGTATTTT. Amino acid sequence: CASTHRDTDTQYF.

The V and J genes are TRBV21-1 and TRBJ2-7. TRBV21-1 is a documented pseudogene. The CDR3 runs to 17 residues. CDR3 sequence: CASSKDGRGRSSYEQYF. The CDR3 DNA is TGTGCCAGCAGCAAAGACGGGCGCGGCAGGAGCTCCTACGAGCAGTACTTC.

This sequence joins TRBV7-8 and TRBJ2-1; no clear D gene. The V end was cut by 5 bases, the J end by 6 bases, with 8 bases between. From germline, CDR1 is SGHVS and CDR2 FQNEAQ. The CDR3 covers 12 residues. The CDR3 region has the DNA TGTGCCAGCAGCCCACTAATCAATGAGCAGTTCTTC. This gives the protein CASSPLINEQFF. Drawing the rest from reference TRBV7-8 and TRBJ2-1, the complete variable domain is GAGVSQSPRYKVAKRGQDVALRCDPISGHVSLFWYQQALGQGPEFLTYFQNEAQLDKSGLPSDRFFAERPEGSVSTLKIQRTQQEDSAVYLCASSPLINEQFFGPGTRLTVL.

The chain has TRBV19 and TRBJ2-7, with D tentatively TRBD1 or TRBD2 (6 bases each). Per the germline V gene, CDR1 is LNHDA and CDR2 is SQIVND (reference sequence). Trimming pared 6 bases from V and 3 bases from J, leaving 15 bases between. This CDR3 is 14 amino acids long. This CDR3 is CASRMAAGHYEQYF. The CDR3 region has the DNA TGTGCCAGTAGGATGGCGGCGGGACACTACGAGCAGTACTTC. The full variable domain, rest sourced from reference TRBV19 and TRBJ2-7, is DGGITQSPKYLFRKEGQNVTLSCEQNLNHDAMYWYRQDPGQGLRLIYYSQIVNDFQKGDIAEGYSVSREKKESFPLTVTSAQKNPTAFYLCASRMAAGHYEQYFGPGTRLTVT.

The chain carries TRBV27 and TRBJ1-2, with 8 bases that match TRBD1. The V segment lost 5 bases and the J segment 4 bases; nucleotides outside the gene matches: 24. This CDR3 spans 20 amino acids. Germline CDR1 is MNHEY and CDR2 is SMNVEV (reference sequence). For the CDR3, the DNA is TGTGCCAGCAGTCCGCCTTTGGGGCGCAGGAGTACAGGGGGATTCTATGGCTACACCTTC. This codes for CASSPPLGRRSTGGFYGYTF.

The table lists this clone with a few counts. This chain connects TRBV27 to TRBJ2-7, with 9 bases identical to TRBD2. The CDR3 loop spans 15 amino acids. Germline values: CDR1 MNHEY, CDR2 SMNVEV (reference sequence). V lost 3 bases, J lost 2 bases, and 5 bases stayed unmatched. The CDR3 nucleotides are TGTGCCAGCAGTTTCAGCGGGAGGTGGGCCTACGAGCAGTACTTC. Its protein is CASSFSGRWAYEQYF.

The genes are TRBV4-1 and TRBJ2-5; D unclear. CDR1 MGHRA and CDR2 YSYEKL come from the germline V gene. This CDR3 has 13 amino acids. Trimming left V 4 bases short and J 0 bases short, with 6 bases between. The CDR3 is CASSRQNQETQYF. CDR3 nucleotide sequence: TGCGCCAGCAGCCGTCAGAACCAAGAGACCCAGTACTTC.

This sequence joins TRBV27 and TRBJ2-7; D may correspond to TRBD1 or TRBD2 (5 bases each). The CDR3 is 16 residues long. Per the germline V gene, CDR1 is MNHEY and CDR2 is SMNVEV (reference sequence). The germline V and J ends were trimmed by 6 bases and 2 bases, with 20 bases remaining between them. DNA of the CDR3: TGTGCCAGCAGCCAGAGCTCATGGGGGATTACCTACGAGCAGTACTTC. Translating it yields CASSQSSWGITYEQYF.